This TCR beta chain was recovered during a study of PD-1 blockade in mismatch repair-deficient tumors. TCRdb's table, derived via immunoSEQ multiplex PCR, lists solely in-frame clones and lacks some. The sample yields some 85,000 clones, about four fifths seen once. Germline V gene sequence: CDR1 SGHVS, CDR2 FQNEAQ. V dropped 1 base and J dropped 3 bases, with 6 bases sitting between them. CDR3 length: 13 residues. Sample: peripheral blood, taken 44 weeks after starting pembrolizumab. The chain combines TRBV7-8 with TRBJ2-5; D is uncertain. The TCR sequence derives from an adult with mismatch repair-deficient cancer. The CDR3 DNA reads as TGTGCCAGCAGCTTAGGTAGAAAAGAGACCCAGTACTTC. This codes for CASSLGRKETQYF. Complete variable domain (other parts from reference TRBV7-8 and TRBJ2-5): GAGVSQSPRYKVAKRGQDVALRCDPISGHVSLFWYQQALGQGPEFLTYFQNEAQLDKSGLPSDRFFAERPEGSVSTLKIQRTQQEDSAVYLCASSLGRKETQYFGPGTRLLVL.